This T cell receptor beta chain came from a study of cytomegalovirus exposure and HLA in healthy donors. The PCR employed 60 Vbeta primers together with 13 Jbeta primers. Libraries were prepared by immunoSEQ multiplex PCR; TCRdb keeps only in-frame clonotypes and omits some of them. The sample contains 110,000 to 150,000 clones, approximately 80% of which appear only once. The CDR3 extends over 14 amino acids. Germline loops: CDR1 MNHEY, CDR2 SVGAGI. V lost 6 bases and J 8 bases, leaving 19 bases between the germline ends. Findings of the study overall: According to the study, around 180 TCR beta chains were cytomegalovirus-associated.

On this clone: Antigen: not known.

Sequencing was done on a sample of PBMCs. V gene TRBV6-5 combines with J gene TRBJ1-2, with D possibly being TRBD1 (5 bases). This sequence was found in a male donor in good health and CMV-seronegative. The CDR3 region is CASSPNGGKRGYTF. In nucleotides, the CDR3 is TGTGCCAGCAGCCCCAATGGGGGGAAGCGGGGCTACACCTTC.